The T cell receptor (beta chain) under discussion was sequenced for a study of T cells in tuberculosis. Study in general: CD1B tetramers identified T cells specific for mycobacterial lipid GMM.

About this clone itself: The sample holds other DNA sequences that translate to the same CDR3.

Time point specified: new active TB diagnosis, blood taken before or within 7 days of starting treatment. The assay was immunoSEQ multiplex PCR, and TCRdb's table has in-frame clones only and misses some. The sample yields 30,000 to 35,000 clones, approximately 93% seen once. The germline gives CDR1 SNHLY, CDR2 FYNNEI. The CDR3 length is 14 residues. Deletions cut 0 bases from V and 6 bases from J, with 9 bases between. The TCR comes from an adult with tuberculosis. This rearrangement joins TRBV2 to TRBJ1-5, with a possible D match to TRBD1 (5 bases). Sequenced here: PBMCs, sampled at tuberculosis diagnosis. The CDR3 sequence is CASSEAGGSQPQHF. In DNA, the CDR3 is TGTGCCAGCAGTGAAGCGGGGGGTAGTCAGCCCCAGCATTTT.